This T cell receptor beta chain was recovered during a study of blood T cell repertoires in COVID-19 (TCRdb year 2020). Study-level background: Collaborator samples came from the United States, Italy and Spain and covered acute and convalescent phases of COVID-19. Subjects who had been exposed to COVID-19, were actively infected with it, or had recovered from it provided the deeply sampled blood TCRbeta repertoires that made up the dataset. The sample metadata nearly always contained a de-identified subject ID, COVID-19 status, age in years and sex. The prospective study material was composed of cDNA or gDNA derived from T cells, B-cell-depleted T cells, or PBMCs. Where available, HLA class I and class II types were obtained from metadata supplied by the sample provider rather than from assay-based typing. A freely available public database, intended as a resource for researchers studying the immune response to SARS-CoV-2, is where the repertoires were released. The samples were drawn from the first 160 participants of the ongoing ImmuneRACE study and from 1,200 or so subjects provided by 6 global collaborators.

Between the V and J ends, shortened by 4 bases and 0 bases respectively, the junction contains 7 bases. From the germline V gene, CDR1 is LGHNA and CDR2 is YSLEER. From the cysteine up to the phenylalanine, the CDR3 has a length of 14 residues. CDR3 DNA only is kept here, 42 bases in frame from base 1. Samples from volunteer blood donors who had recovered from COVID-19 were contributed by a second Seattle source. Whole blood was collected in K2EDTA tubes by collaborating institutions according to the institutions' own protocols. For TCRbeta analysis, collaborator samples were shipped as frozen whole blood, as isolated PBMCs, or as DNA extracted from either sample type. The paper's findings and limits, for the study overall: Clinical and demographic metadata were provided uncurated, with the amount varying by source and participant.

The immunoSEQ Assay, a bias-controlled multiplex PCR, was used to amplify TCRbeta CDR3 regions from genomic DNA. The source study handled its data this way. The number of nucleated cells in each sample was estimated by amplification of reference gene primers within the assay. To quantify the absolute abundance of each unique TCRbeta CDR3 rearrangement, sequence reads were collapsed and filtered. For each sample, productive Simpson clonality was calculated as the square root of Simpson's diversity index over productive rearrangements. Held by TCRdb, this immuneACCESS table contains in-frame sequences only and omits some clones. Under half of the omission traces to an unresolved V gene where checked; the cause of the rest is unknown. V and J calls and clone size are copied from that table; D and trimming were computed from the DNA. The sample table holds around 270,000 clones, of which about nine tenths were seen once. The ten top clones hold about 10% of the sample.

This clone has a single count. The antigen this receptor binds is unknown. The sample holds no much larger clone one base away, and base qualities are not on file. The V and J genes are TRBV4-3 and TRBJ1-3, with the identity of the D gene unclear. The receptor comes from a man aged 40-50 years who had recovered from COVID-19. The sample taken for sequencing was peripheral blood. Here the CDR3 is given as CASSPTASGNTIYF. The DNA is TGCGCCAGCAGCCCCACAGCCTCTGGAAACACCATATATTTT.